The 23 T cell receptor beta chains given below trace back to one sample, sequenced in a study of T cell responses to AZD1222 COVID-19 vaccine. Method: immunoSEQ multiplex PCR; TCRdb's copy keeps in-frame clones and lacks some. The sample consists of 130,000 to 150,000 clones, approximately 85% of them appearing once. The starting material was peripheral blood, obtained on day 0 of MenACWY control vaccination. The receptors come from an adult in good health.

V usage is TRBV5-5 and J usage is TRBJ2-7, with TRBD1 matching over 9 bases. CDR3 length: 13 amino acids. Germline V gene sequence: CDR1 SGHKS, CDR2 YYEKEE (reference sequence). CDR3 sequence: CASSPGTGQGEDV. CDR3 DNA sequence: TGTGCCAGCAGCCCCGGGACAGGGCAGGGTGAGGACGTC.

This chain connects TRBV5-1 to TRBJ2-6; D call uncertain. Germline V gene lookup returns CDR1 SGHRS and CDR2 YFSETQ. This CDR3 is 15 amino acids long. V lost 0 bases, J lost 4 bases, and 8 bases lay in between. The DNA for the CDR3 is TGCGCCAGCAGCTTGGGCCCCGGGGGGGCCAACGTCCTGACTTTC. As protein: CASSLGPGGANVLTF.

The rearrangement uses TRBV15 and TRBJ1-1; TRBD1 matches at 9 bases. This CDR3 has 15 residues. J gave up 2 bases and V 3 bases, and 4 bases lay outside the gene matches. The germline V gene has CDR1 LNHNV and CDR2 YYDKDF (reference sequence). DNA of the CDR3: TGTGCCACCAGCAGGGGGACAGGGAAAAACACTGAAGCTTTCTTT. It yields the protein CATSRGTGKNTEAFF. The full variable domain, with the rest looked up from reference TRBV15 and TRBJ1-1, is DAMVIQNPRYQVTQFGKPVTLSCSQTLNHNVMYWYQQKSSQAPKLLFHYYDKDFNNEADTPDNFQSRRPNTSFCFLDIRSPGLGDTAMYLCATSRGTGKNTEAFFGQGTRLTVV.

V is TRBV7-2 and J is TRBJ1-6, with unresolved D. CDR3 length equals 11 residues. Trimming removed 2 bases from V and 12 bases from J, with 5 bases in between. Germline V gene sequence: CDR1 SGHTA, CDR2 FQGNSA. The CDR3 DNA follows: TGTGCCAGCAGCTTACCCGGACCCCTCCACTTT. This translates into CASSLPGPLHF.

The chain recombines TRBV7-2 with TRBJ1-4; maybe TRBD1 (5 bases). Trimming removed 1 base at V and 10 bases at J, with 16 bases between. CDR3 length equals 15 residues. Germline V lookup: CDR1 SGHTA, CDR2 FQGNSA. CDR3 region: CASSLGGASRRKLFF. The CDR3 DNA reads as TGTGCCAGCAGCTTAGGTGGGGCCTCGCGTAGAAAACTGTTTTTT. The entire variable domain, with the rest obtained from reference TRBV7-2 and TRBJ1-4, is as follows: GAGVSQSPSNKVTEKGKDVELRCDPISGHTALYWYRQSLGQGLEFLIYFQGNSAPDKSGLPSDRFSAERTGGSVSTLTIQRTQQEDSAVYLCASSLGGASRRKLFFGSGTQLSVL.

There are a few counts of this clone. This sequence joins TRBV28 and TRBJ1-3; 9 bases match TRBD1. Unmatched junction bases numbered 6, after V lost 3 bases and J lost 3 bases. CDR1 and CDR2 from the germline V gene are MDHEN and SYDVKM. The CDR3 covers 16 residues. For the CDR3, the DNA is TGTGCCAGCAGTTTTCCGACAGGGGGTGTTGGAAACACCATATATTTT. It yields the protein CASSFPTGGVGNTIYF.

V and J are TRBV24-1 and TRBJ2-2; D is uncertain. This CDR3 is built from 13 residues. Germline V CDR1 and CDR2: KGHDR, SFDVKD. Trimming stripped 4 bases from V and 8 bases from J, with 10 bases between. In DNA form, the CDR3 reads TGTGCCACCAGTGAGGATTCTTGGGGGGAGCTGTTTTTT. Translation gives CATSEDSWGELFF.

CDR3 residues: CASRQLGDGDYTF. For the CDR3, the DNA is TGTGCCAGCAGACAGTTGGGGGATGGTGACTACACCTTC. The V call is TRBV3-1 (or the pseudogene TRBV3-2), the J call TRBJ1-2, with TRBD1 as a possible D gene (5 bases). The CDR3 totals 13 residues. The V gene's germline CDR1 is LGHDT and CDR2 YNNKEL (reference sequence). Trimming shortened V by 6 bases and J by 10 bases, and 18 bases separated the two germline ends.

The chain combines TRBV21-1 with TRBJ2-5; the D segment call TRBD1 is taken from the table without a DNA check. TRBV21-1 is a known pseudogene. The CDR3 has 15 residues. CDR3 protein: CASSKRTGGGETQYF. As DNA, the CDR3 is TGTGCCAGCAGCAAAAGGACAGGGGGTGGAGAGACCCAGTACTTC.

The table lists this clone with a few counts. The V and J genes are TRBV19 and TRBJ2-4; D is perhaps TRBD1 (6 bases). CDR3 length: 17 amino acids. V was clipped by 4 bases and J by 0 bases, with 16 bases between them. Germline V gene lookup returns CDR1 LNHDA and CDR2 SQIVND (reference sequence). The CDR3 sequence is CASSSSLGQLAKNIQYF. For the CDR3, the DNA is TGTGCCAGTAGTAGTTCGTTGGGACAACTAGCCAAAAACATTCAGTACTTC.

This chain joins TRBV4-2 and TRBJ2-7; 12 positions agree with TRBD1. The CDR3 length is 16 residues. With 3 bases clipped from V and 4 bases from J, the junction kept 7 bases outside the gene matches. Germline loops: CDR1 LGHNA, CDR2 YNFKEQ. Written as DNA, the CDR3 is TGTGCCAGCAGCCAGGAGGTGGGACAGGGGGCTTACGAGCAGTACTTC. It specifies CASSQEVGQGAYEQYF.

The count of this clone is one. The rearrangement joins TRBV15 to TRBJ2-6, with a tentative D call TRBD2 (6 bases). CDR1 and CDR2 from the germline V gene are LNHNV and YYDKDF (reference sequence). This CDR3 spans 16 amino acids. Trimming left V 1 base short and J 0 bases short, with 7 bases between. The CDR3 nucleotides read TGTGCCACCAGCAGAGGCGGGGTCTCTGGGGCCAACGTCCTGACTTTC. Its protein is CATSRGGVSGANVLTF.

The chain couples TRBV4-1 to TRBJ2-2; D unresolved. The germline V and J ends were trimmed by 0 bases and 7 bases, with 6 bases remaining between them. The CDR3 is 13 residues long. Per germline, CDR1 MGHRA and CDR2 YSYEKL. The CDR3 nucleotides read TGCGCCAGCAGCCAAGAAGTTAGCGGGGAGCTGTTTTTT. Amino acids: CASSQEVSGELFF.

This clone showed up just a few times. The CDR3 DNA is TGTGCCAGCAGCCCGGTCGACAGTCAAGAGACCCAGTACTTC. Translating it yields CASSPVDSQETQYF. The rearrangement uses TRBV11-3 and TRBJ2-5; possibly TRBD1 for D (5 bases). V lost 5 bases and J lost 2, with 12 bases in between. The CDR3 sequence is 14 residues long. Germline V gene data show CDR1 as SGHNT and CDR2 as YENEEA.

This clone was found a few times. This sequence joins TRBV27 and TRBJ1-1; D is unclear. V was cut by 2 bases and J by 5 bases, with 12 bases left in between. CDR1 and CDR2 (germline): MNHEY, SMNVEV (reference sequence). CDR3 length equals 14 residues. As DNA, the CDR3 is TGTGCCAGCAGTTTAGAGTACCGAGGGACTGAAGCTTTCTTT. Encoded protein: CASSLEYRGTEAFF.

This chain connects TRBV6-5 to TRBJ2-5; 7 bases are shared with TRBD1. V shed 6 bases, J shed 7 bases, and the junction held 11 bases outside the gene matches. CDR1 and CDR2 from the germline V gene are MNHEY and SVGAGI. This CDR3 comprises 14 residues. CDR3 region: CASRDRALLGTQYF. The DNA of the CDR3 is TGTGCCAGCAGAGACAGGGCACTCCTGGGGACCCAGTACTTC.

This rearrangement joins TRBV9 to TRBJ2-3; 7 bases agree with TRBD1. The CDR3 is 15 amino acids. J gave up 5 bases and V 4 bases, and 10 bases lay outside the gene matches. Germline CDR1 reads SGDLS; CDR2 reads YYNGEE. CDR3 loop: CASSPVTGSRDTQYF. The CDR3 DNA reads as TGTGCCAGCAGCCCAGTGACAGGGTCTCGAGATACGCAGTATTTT.

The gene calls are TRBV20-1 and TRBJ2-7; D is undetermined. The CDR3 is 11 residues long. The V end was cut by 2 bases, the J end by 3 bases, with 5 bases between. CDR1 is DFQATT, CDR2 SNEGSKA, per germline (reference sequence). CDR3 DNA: TGCAGTGCTAGACATTTCTACGAGCAGTACTTC. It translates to CSARHFYEQYF.

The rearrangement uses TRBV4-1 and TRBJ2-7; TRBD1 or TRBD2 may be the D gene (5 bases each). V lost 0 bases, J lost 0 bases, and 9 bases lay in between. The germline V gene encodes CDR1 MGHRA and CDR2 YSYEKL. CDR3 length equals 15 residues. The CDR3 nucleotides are TGCGCCAGCAGCCAAGATGGGACCCGCTCCTACGAGCAGTACTTC. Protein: CASSQDGTRSYEQYF.

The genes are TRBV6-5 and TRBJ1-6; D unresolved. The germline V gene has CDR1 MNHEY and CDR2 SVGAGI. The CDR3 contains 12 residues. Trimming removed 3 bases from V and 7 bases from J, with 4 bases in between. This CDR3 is CASSYGNSPLHF. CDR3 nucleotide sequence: TGTGCCAGCAGTTATGGGAATTCACCCCTCCACTTT.

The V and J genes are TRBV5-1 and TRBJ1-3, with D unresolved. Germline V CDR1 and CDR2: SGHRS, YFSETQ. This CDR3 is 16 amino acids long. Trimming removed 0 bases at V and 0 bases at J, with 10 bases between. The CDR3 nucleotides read TGCGCCAGCAGCTTGGCGGGCCGTGGCTCTGGAAACACCATATATTTT. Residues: CASSLAGRGSGNTIYF.

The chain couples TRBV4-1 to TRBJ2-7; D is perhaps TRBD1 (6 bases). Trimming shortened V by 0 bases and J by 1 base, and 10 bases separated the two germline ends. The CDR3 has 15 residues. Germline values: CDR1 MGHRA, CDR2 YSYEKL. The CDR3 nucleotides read TGCGCCAGCAGCCAAGAGATCAGGGGATCCTACGAGCAGTACGTC. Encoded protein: CASSQEIRGSYEQYV.

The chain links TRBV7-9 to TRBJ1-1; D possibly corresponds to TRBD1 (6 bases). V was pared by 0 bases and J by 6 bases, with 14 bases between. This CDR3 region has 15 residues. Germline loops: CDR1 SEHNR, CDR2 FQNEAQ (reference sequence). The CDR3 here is CASSLARGKLAEAFF. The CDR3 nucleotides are TGTGCCAGCAGCTTAGCGAGGGGGAAGTTGGCTGAAGCTTTCTTT. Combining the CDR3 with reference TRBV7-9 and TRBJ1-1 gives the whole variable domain DTGVSQNPRHKITKRGQNVTFRCDPISEHNRLYWYRQTLGQGPEFLTYFQNEAQLEKSRLLSDRFSAERPKGSFSTLEIQRTEQGDSAMYLCASSLARGKLAEAFFGQGTRLTVV.